These 29 T cell receptor beta chains came from one sample sequenced in a study of T cell repertoires in aging, cancer and after chemotherapy. Multiplex touch-down PCR with TRB-A/B primers amplified rearranged V-D-J TRB sequences. TCRdb ran MiXCR on the multiplex PCR reads and lists one entry per CDR3 protein. The data show around 12,000 distinct CDR3 sequences, about 24% seen once. The template was genomic DNA from peripheral blood, not RNA. The sequenced sample consisted of blood. These receptors were collected from a human donor in good health.

Of note for this clonotype: Compared with germline, one end of the junction differs, possibly owing to a read error. The chain joins TRBV27 to TRBJ1-6; the D is unclear. This CDR3 has 14 residues. The germline V gene has CDR1 MNHEY and CDR2 SMNVEV (reference sequence). CDR3 coding DNA: TGTGCCAGCAATACCGGGTCCTTTAATTCACCCCTCCACTTT. The encoded protein is CASNTGSFNSPLHF.

This clonotype was seen more than once but under ten times. The V call is TRBV4-1, the J call TRBJ2-1; D is possibly TRBD2 (7 bases). Trimming removed 1 base from V and 2 bases from J, with 18 bases in between. Germline-derived CDR1 and CDR2 are MGHRA and YSYEKL. The CDR3 consists of 18 residues. The CDR3 loop reads CASSQAILGGPAYNEQFF. The CDR3 DNA follows: TGCGCCAGCAGCCAAGCCATACTCGGGGGGCCGGCCTACAATGAGCAGTTCTTC.

J is TRBJ1-5 and V is TRBV20-1; D ambiguous. The V gene's germline CDR1 is DFQATT and CDR2 SNEGSKA (reference sequence). V was clipped by 2 bases and J by 9 bases, with 11 bases between them. CDR3 length: 12 residues. CDR3 loop: CSARRAAGPQHF. CDR3 nucleotides: TGCAGTGCTAGACGGGCAGCAGGGCCCCAGCATTTT.

The rearrangement links TRBV7-2 to TRBJ1-5, with D unresolved. The CDR3 length is 16 residues. From germline, CDR1 is SGHTA and CDR2 FQGNSA. V was clipped by 3 bases and J by 1 base, with 13 bases between them. The CDR3 reads CASSLVLGGSNQPQHF. The CDR3 DNA follows: TGTGCCAGCAGCTTGGTCCTGGGTGGGAGCAATCAGCCCCAGCATTTT. Together with reference TRBV7-2 and TRBJ1-5, the CDR3 gives the full variable domain: GAGVSQSPSNKVTEKGKDVELRCDPISGHTALYWYRQSLGQGLEFLIYFQGNSAPDKSGLPSDRFSAERTGGSVSTLTIQRTQQEDSAVYLCASSLVLGGSNQPQHFGDGTRLSIL.

This clonotype has more than one count but fewer than ten. The J gene is TRBJ2-4, the V gene TRBV28; D is unresolved. The CDR3 has 14 amino acids. V lost 6 bases, J lost 0 bases, and 9 bases lay in between. Germline-derived CDR1 and CDR2 are MDHEN and SYDVKM. CDR3 amino acids: CASRVPLAKNIQYF. CDR3 bases: TGTGCCAGCAGAGTACCCTTAGCCAAAAACATTCAGTACTTC.

In this sample, this clonotype is medium-sized. This rearrangement joins TRBV6-1 to TRBJ1-2, with a tentative D call TRBD1 (5 bases). The length of the CDR3 is 14 residues. Trimming removed 7 bases from V and 2 bases from J, with 14 bases in between. Looked up from germline, CDR1 is MNHNS and CDR2 is SASEGT. This CDR3 reads CASTLGAGNYGYTF. In DNA, the CDR3 is TGTGCCAGCACCCTCGGGGCGGGCAACTATGGCTACACCTTC.

By share, this clonotype counts as medium-sized (0.01 to 0.1%). The V gene is TRBV20-1, the J gene TRBJ2-1, with D unclear. Germline V CDR1 and CDR2: DFQATT, SNEGSKA (reference sequence). V lost 4 bases to trimming and J lost 3 bases, with 7 bases between them. The CDR3 is 12 amino acids. DNA of the CDR3: TGCAGTGCTAAGGGTAACTACAATGAGCAGTTCTTC. This codes for CSAKGNYNEQFF.

In its sample, this clonotype was seen a few times. The chain combines TRBV4-2 with TRBJ1-2; a possible D gene is TRBD1 (5 bases). This CDR3 spans 16 amino acids. V was trimmed by 0 bases and J by 2 bases, leaving 13 bases between them. Germline V lookup: CDR1 LGHNA, CDR2 YNFKEQ. This chain's CDR3 is CASSQDVQGGNYGYTF. Written as DNA, the CDR3 is TGTGCCAGCAGCCAAGATGTCCAGGGCGGCAACTATGGCTACACCTTC.

This clonotype is medium-sized. The CDR3 spells CASSLDPGLRQPQHF. The CDR3 DNA reads TGTGCCAGCAGCTTAGATCCGGGCTTACGTCAGCCCCAGCATTTT. V usage is TRBV7-2 and J usage is TRBJ1-5; D uncertain. Trimming removed 1 base at V and 6 bases at J, with 13 bases between. Germline CDR1 and CDR2: SGHTA and FQGNSA. This CDR3 comprises 15 residues.

The V and J genes are TRBV9 and TRBJ2-5, with D tentatively TRBD1 or TRBD2 (5 bases each). Germline assignment: CDR1 SGDLS and CDR2 YYNGEE. Trimming stripped 0 bases from V and 5 bases from J, with 11 bases between. The CDR3 has 14 residues. The CDR3 here is CASSVAGPGETQYF. CDR3 bases: TGTGCCAGCAGCGTAGCGGGACCGGGGGAGACCCAGTACTTC.

As regards this clonotype: The junction departs from germline at one end; a sequencing error may be responsible. This sequence joins TRBV5-1 and TRBJ2-7, with TRBD1 matching over 7 bases. The V gene's germline CDR1 is SGHRS and CDR2 YFSETQ. The CDR3 has 14 amino acids. CDR3 region: CASRLTGLVYEQYF. The CDR3 DNA follows: TGCGCCAGCCGCTTGACAGGGTTAGTCTACGAGCAGTACTTC.

The V call is TRBV7-9, the J call TRBJ2-1, with 12 bases matching TRBD2. J gave up 7 bases and V 11 bases, and 12 bases lay outside the gene matches. CDR3 length equals 15 residues. The germline V gene encodes CDR1 SEHNR and CDR2 FQNEAQ (reference sequence). CDR3 protein: CAGQMTSGGTNEQFF. The CDR3 coding sequence is TGTGCCGGACAAATGACTAGCGGGGGAACAAATGAGCAGTTCTTC.

This clonotype counts as medium-sized (0.01 to 0.1%). V and J are TRBV30 and TRBJ1-6; no clear D gene. The CDR3 extends over 15 amino acids. The germline V gene encodes CDR1 GTSNPN and CDR2 SVGIG (reference sequence). The V gene lost 0 bases and the J gene lost 2 bases, with 8 bases spanning the gap. The CDR3 protein is CAWSVGLTYNSPLHF. In DNA form, the CDR3 reads TGTGCCTGGAGTGTAGGGCTCACCTATAATTCACCCCTCCACTTT. Full variable domain (remainder filled in from reference TRBV30 and TRBJ1-6): SQTIHQWPATLVQPVGSPLSLECTVEGTSNPNLYWYRQAAGRGLQLLFYSVGIGQISSEVPQNLSASRPQDRQFILSSKKLLLSDSGFYLCAWSVGLTYNSPLHFGNGTRLTVT.

This clonotype was counted a few times. The chain links TRBV6-2 or TRBV6-3 to TRBJ1-1, with a weak D call TRBD1 (5 bases). CDR3 length: 13 residues. The V end lost 6 bases, the J end lost 4 bases, and 12 bases lay between the germline ends. The germline V gene has CDR1 MNHEY and CDR2 SVGEGT. CDR3 sequence reads: CASRYGGSTEAFF. The CDR3 bases are TGTGCCAGCAGGTATGGGGGGAGCACTGAAGCTTTCTTT.

Of note for this clonotype: A read error may explain this, as a much larger clone is one base away. This chain connects TRBV19 to TRBJ2-5; TRBD1 is a possible D gene (6 bases). CDR1 and CDR2 from the germline V gene are LNHDA and SQIVND (reference sequence). Trimming pared 3 bases from V and 3 bases from J, leaving 11 bases between. The CDR3 totals 14 residues. CDR3 loop: CASSIGTWEETQYF. CDR3 DNA: TGTGCCAGTAGTATCGGGACATGGGAAGAGACCCAGTACTTC.

This clonotype counts as medium-sized. This rearrangement joins TRBV5-6 to TRBJ2-7; the D is unclear. V shed 0 bases and J shed 6 bases, with 10 bases lying between them. There are 13 residues in the CDR3. Germline CDR1 reads SGHDT; CDR2 reads YYEEEE. CDR3: CASSLDGNGEQYF. In DNA form, the CDR3 reads TGTGCCAGCAGCTTGGATGGGAATGGCGAGCAGTACTTC.

This chain uses TRBV7-9 with TRBJ1-1; 10 nucleotides line up with TRBD1. The germline gives CDR1 SEHNR, CDR2 FQNEAQ (reference sequence). V lost 3 bases and J lost 8; bases outside the gene matches: 9. CDR3 length equals 15 residues. CDR3 sequence reads: CASSFSRTGGLEAFF. CDR3 nucleotide sequence: TGTGCCAGCAGCTTCTCAAGGACAGGGGGGCTGGAAGCTTTCTTT.

The chain joins TRBV10-2 to TRBJ2-5; 9 nucleotides match TRBD2. Unmatched junction bases numbered 7, after V lost 3 bases and J lost 5 bases. Germline CDR1 is WSHSY and CDR2 is SAAADI. The CDR3 covers 15 residues. The CDR3 region is CASSDAGGQAETQYF. CDR3 sequence (DNA): TGCGCCAGCAGTGACGCGGGGGGGCAAGCTGAGACCCAGTACTTC.

By share, this clonotype ranks as medium-sized. The V gene is TRBV7-9, the J gene TRBJ2-7, with TRBD2 matching 12 bases. The V gene's germline CDR1 is SEHNR and CDR2 FQNEAQ (reference sequence). The length of the CDR3 is 15 residues. The J segment lost 6 bases and the V segment lost 0 bases, leaving 3 bases of the junction unmatched. This chain's CDR3 is CASSLALAGGFEQYF. CDR3 nucleotides: TGTGCCAGCAGCTTAGCCCTAGCGGGGGGGTTCGAGCAGTACTTC. Filled out from reference TRBV7-9 and TRBJ2-7, the complete variable domain reads DTGVSQNPRHKITKRGQNVTFRCDPISEHNRLYWYRQTLGQGPEFLTYFQNEAQLEKSRLLSDRFSAERPKGSFSTLEIQRTEQGDSAMYLCASSLALAGGFEQYFGPGTRLTVT.

This clonotype is deemed medium-sized (0.01 to 0.1%). The genes are TRBV20-1 and TRBJ1-2; D is uncertain. Trimming cost V 2 bases and J 3 bases, with 16 bases left between them. The CDR3 consists of 15 residues. Germline V CDR1 and CDR2: DFQATT, SNEGSKA (reference sequence). Here the CDR3 DNA reads TGCAGTGCTAGATATAGTCTCGCGACGGACTATGGCTACACCTTC. The encoded protein is CSARYSLATDYGYTF.

In this sample, this clonotype is medium-sized. This chain uses TRBV19 with TRBJ1-2; D is ambiguous. V was trimmed by 2 bases and J by 6 bases, leaving 13 bases between them. Germline CDR1 LNHDA, CDR2 SQIVND (reference sequence). The CDR3 runs 14 residues. CDR3 sequence: CASSITVSRDGYTF. Written as DNA, the CDR3 is TGTGCCAGTAGTATAACAGTCTCTCGGGATGGCTACACCTTC.

The J gene is TRBJ2-5, the V gene TRBV12-3 or TRBV12-4; TRBD1 matches at 8 bases. J was trimmed by 2 bases and V by 5 bases; bases with no gene match: 7. This CDR3 comprises 15 residues. CDR3 sequence reads: CASSSPRDRQETQYF. CDR3 DNA sequence: TGTGCCAGCAGTAGTCCCCGGGACAGGCAAGAGACCCAGTACTTC.

This clonotype was seen only a few times. The V and J genes are TRBV7-2 and TRBJ1-4; D perhaps matches TRBD1 (5 bases). This CDR3 spans 13 amino acids. Trimming removed 1 base at V and 8 bases at J, with 8 bases between. CDR1 is SGHTA and CDR2 is FQGNSA in the germline V gene. DNA for the CDR3: TGTGCCAGCAGCTTAGGGGGGTTGGAAAAACTGTTTTTT. It specifies CASSLGGLEKLFF.

V is TRBV28 and J is TRBJ1-2, with 10 bases fitting TRBD1. This CDR3 contains 16 residues. Germline CDR1 reads MDHEN; CDR2 reads SYDVKM. V shed 3 bases, J shed 4 bases, and the junction held 8 bases outside the gene matches. The CDR3 DNA follows: TGTGCCAGCAGTTTTACCCGGACAGGGGGTAGCTATGGCTACACCTTC. Translation: CASSFTRTGGSYGYTF.

The chain employs TRBV18 and TRBJ1-2; perhaps TRBD1 as D (6 bases). V gave up 2 bases and J gave up 7 bases, with 14 bases separating them. The CDR3 covers 14 residues. Germline V gene data show CDR1 as KGHSH and CDR2 as LQKENI. The CDR3, as DNA: TGTGCCAGCTCACCAATAAGGGACATTACTGGCTACACCTTC. Amino acid sequence: CASSPIRDITGYTF.

The chain has TRBV5-1 and TRBJ2-7, with D unresolved. CDR1 is SGHRS, CDR2 YFSETQ, per germline. Deletions cut 3 bases from V and 1 base from J, with 14 bases between. The CDR3 is made up of 15 amino acids. The CDR3 is CASSSVSRRSYEQYF. The CDR3 nucleotides are TGCGCCAGCAGCTCAGTTAGCAGACGATCCTACGAGCAGTACTTC.

V usage is TRBV12-3 or TRBV12-4 and J usage is TRBJ2-2; possibly TRBD2 for D (6 bases). Deletions cut 8 bases from V and 7 bases from J, with 20 bases between. This CDR3 has 15 residues. The CDR3 protein is CASGLYRRGNGELFF. Written as DNA, the CDR3 is TGTGCCAGCGGGTTGTATCGGCGGGGAAACGGGGAGCTGTTTTTT.

This clonotype occurred a few times. This chain uses TRBV21-1 with TRBJ1-2; the table gives TRBD1 as D, unverified against the DNA. TRBV21-1 is deemed a pseudogene. The CDR3 covers 13 residues. The CDR3 loop reads CASSPKRGGGYTF. The CDR3 DNA is TGTGCCAGCAGCCCAAAACGGGGCGGGGGCTACACCTTC.

By its share, this clonotype is medium-sized (0.01 to 0.1%). The genes are TRBV27 and TRBJ2-1; 8 bases are shared with TRBD2. Germline CDR1 reads MNHEY; CDR2 reads SMNVEV (reference sequence). This CDR3 contains 13 residues. The trim removed 6 bases at V and 6 bases at J, leaving 4 bases unmatched. The CDR3 protein is CASRTSEGNEQFF. The CDR3 coding sequence is TGTGCCAGCAGGACTAGCGAGGGCAATGAGCAGTTCTTC.